This record covers a single T cell receptor (beta chain). Its cognate antigen is unknown. Repertoires were generated with immunoSEQ multiplex PCR, while TCRdb's copy carries only in-frame clones and drops some. The sample lists 78,000 or so clones, approximately 95% occurring once. This record belongs to a study of cytomegalovirus exposure and HLA in healthy donors. Findings of the study overall: First-cohort TCR clusters tended to co-occur in the 90 to 150 validation repertoires, a later analysis found. In vitro, three CMV-associated chains proved specific for CMV antigens. The investigators catalogued 150 to 200 TCR beta chains as cytomegalovirus-associated.

The receptor's source is a man in his late teens or twenties in good health and CMV-seropositive. The sequenced sample consisted of PBMCs.

The CDR3 nucleotides are TGTGCCAGCAGTCCGATTCAAGGACAGTTCTATGGCTACACCTTC. Encoded protein: CASSPIQGQFYGYTF. The genes are TRBV6-5 and TRBJ1-2, with a weak D call TRBD1 (6 bases). Looked up from germline, CDR1 is MNHEY and CDR2 is SVGAGI. The ends were cut back, 5 bases at V and 4 bases at J, with 17 bases in the middle. The CDR3 contains 15 residues.